The 14 T cell receptor beta chains presented below share a single source sample, sequenced in a study of blood T cell repertoires in COVID-19. Repertoires were generated with immunoSEQ multiplex PCR, while TCRdb's copy carries only in-frame clones and drops some. The sample records 120,000 or so clones, about 80% being singletons. The sequencing input was peripheral blood. The receptors were gathered from a human donor in a cohort sampled during active COVID-19.

J is TRBJ2-5 and V is TRBV7-2; 11 bases line up with TRBD2. V lost 5 bases to trimming and J lost 2 bases; unmatched junction nucleotides: 4. Germline V gene sequence: CDR1 SGHTA, CDR2 FQGNSA. The CDR3 extends over 15 amino acids. As DNA, the CDR3 is TGTGCCAGCAGCAACTTAGCGGGAGGGCAAGAGACCCAGTACTTC. Protein product: CASSNLAGGQETQYF.

V is TRBV9 and J is TRBJ2-3, with 12 positions matching TRBD2. J was trimmed by 1 base and V by 1 base; bases with no gene match: 4. The CDR3 is made up of 17 amino acids. CDR1 and CDR2 (germline): SGDLS, YYNGEE. This CDR3 is CASSVTWTSGGTDTQYF. CDR3 DNA sequence: TGTGCCAGCAGCGTAACATGGACTAGCGGGGGCACAGATACGCAGTATTTT.

This clone was detected only a few times. The V and J genes are TRBV11-3 and TRBJ2-5; 7 bases fit TRBD1. Germline trimming cut 5 bases from V and 2 bases from J; bases unmatched to any gene: 8. The CDR3 runs 15 residues. CDR1 is SGHNT, CDR2 YENEEA, per germline. The CDR3 DNA is TGTGCCAGCAGCCCCCGAGAGGGACAGCAAGAGACCCAGTACTTC. Protein sequence: CASSPREGQQETQYF.

This chain connects TRBV5-1 to TRBJ2-7, with 14 bases lining up with TRBD2. CDR3 length equals 15 residues. Trimming at V came to 4 bases and at J to 3 bases, leaving 3 bases not matched to a gene. Germline V gives CDR1 SGHRS, CDR2 YFSETQ. The CDR3 DNA sequence: TGCGCCAGCAGCCTAGGGACTAGCGGGGGCTACGAGCAGTACTTC. Protein sequence: CASSLGTSGGYEQYF.

V and J are TRBV14 and TRBJ2-5; no definite D call. The CDR3 length is 16 residues. Germline V gene sequence: CDR1 SGHDN, CDR2 FVKESK. V was pared by 0 bases and J by 4 bases, with 15 bases between. The CDR3 nucleotides read TGTGCCAGCAGCCAAGATAGCTGGCGGAGTAGAGAGACCCAGTACTTC. Translated, it gives CASSQDSWRSRETQYF.

In regard to this clone: The same CDR3 can be traced to other DNA sequences in this sample. The gene calls are TRBV7-9 and TRBJ1-1; D perhaps matches TRBD1 (6 bases). CDR3 length equals 13 residues. From germline, CDR1 is SEHNR and CDR2 FQNEAQ (reference sequence). Trimming stripped 3 bases from V and 3 bases from J, with 8 bases between. CDR3 bases: TGTGCCAGCAGCTTGACAGGCGACACTGAAGCTTTCTTT. Amino acids: CASSLTGDTEAFF.

The genes are TRBV19 and TRBJ2-3; 12 nucleotides match TRBD2. This CDR3 is 13 amino acids long. The V segment lost 9 bases and the J segment 6 bases; nucleotides outside the gene matches: 4. CDR1 LNHDA and CDR2 SQIVND come from the germline V gene (reference sequence). In DNA form, the CDR3 reads TGTGCCAGCGGACTAGCGGGGCCCGATACGCAGTATTTT. Protein sequence: CASGLAGPDTQYF.

This clone was recorded once. The chain couples TRBV10-3 to TRBJ2-7; TRBD2 agrees at 10 bases. Germline CDR1 ENHRY, CDR2 SYGVKD. V lost 11 bases and J lost 1; bases outside the gene matches: 11. The CDR3 has 15 amino acids. CDR3 coding DNA: TGTGCCGCAAGCAGGTCTAGCGGGGGATCCTACGAGCAGTACTTC. It codes for CAASRSSGGSYEQYF.

The table lists this clone with a count of one. V is TRBV5-1 and J is TRBJ1-2, with 8 bases lining up with TRBD1. After removal of 2 bases from V and 1 base from J, the junction contained 7 bases not matched to a gene. The CDR3 runs 16 residues. Germline CDR1 and CDR2: SGHRS and YFSETQ. The CDR3: CASSFVTGADNYGYTF. Written as DNA, the CDR3 is TGCGCCAGCAGCTTCGTGACAGGGGCGGATAACTATGGCTACACCTTC.

The CDR3 DNA is TGTGCCAGCAGCTTCGTAGTCGGTGGCACAGATACGCAGTATTTT. Translating gives CASSFVVGGTDTQYF. The rearrangement links TRBV7-2 to TRBJ2-3; D unclear. Germline V gene lookup returns CDR1 SGHTA and CDR2 FQGNSA. The V and J ends lost 3 bases and 1 base respectively, with 11 bases between them. CDR3 length: 15 residues.

The chain carries TRBV4-3 and TRBJ1-2, with TRBD1 matching over 7 bases. Germline V lookup: CDR1 LGHNA, CDR2 YSLEER. J was trimmed by 3 bases and V by 1 base; bases with no gene match: 5. This CDR3 has 15 amino acids. As DNA, the CDR3 is TGCGCCAGCAGCCAAGTCGACAGGGTGGACTATGGCTACACCTTC. Encoded protein: CASSQVDRVDYGYTF.

The chain couples TRBV6-6 to TRBJ2-2; 7 bases are a match to TRBD1. The CDR3 loop spans 14 amino acids. Trimming cost V 5 bases and J 2 bases; bases outside gene matches: 2. From germline, CDR1 is MNHNY and CDR2 SVGAGI (reference sequence). CDR3: CASSRDRNTGELFF. CDR3 bases: TGTGCCAGCAGTCGGGACAGAAACACCGGGGAGCTGTTTTTT.

This clone is a singleton in its sample. The chain links TRBV6-6 to TRBJ2-1; TRBD2 aligns across 11 bases. V lost 7 bases, J lost 4 bases, and 9 bases stayed unmatched. The CDR3 is made up of 16 amino acids. The germline CDR1 and CDR2 sequences are MNHNY and SVGAGI (reference sequence). In DNA, the CDR3 is TGTGCCAGCACCATCCTCGGGACTAGCGGTTACAATGAGCAGTTCTTC. Amino acids: CASTILGTSGYNEQFF.

The chain carries TRBV7-2 and TRBJ2-1; possibly TRBD2 for D (5 bases). V was trimmed by 3 bases and J by 15 bases, leaving 18 bases between them. Germline loops: CDR1 SGHTA, CDR2 FQGNSA. This CDR3 comprises 13 residues. In DNA, the CDR3 is TGTGCCAGCAGCTTGTCCGCGTTATCTAGCACGTTCTTC. It translates to CASSLSALSSTFF.